The 12 T cell receptor beta chains below were found in one sample sequenced in a study of Graves' ophthalmopathy and Graves' hyperthyroidism (dated by TCRdb to about 2018). Sequencing was carried out with an Illumina HiSeq 2000. For repertoire sequencing, TCR beta CDR3 regions were amplified from RNA transcripts. HTBI primers and the Qiagen OneStep RT-PCR kit were used in a first-round RT-PCR, which was followed by a second-round multiplex PCR, size selection and purification. TCRdb cleaned the public reads at Q25 with fastp, built clones with MiXCR and kept in-frame beta chains. Duplicate CDR3 protein sequences are folded into a single record with the most common DNA and genes. Here the sample has 740,000 or so distinct CDR3 sequences; approximately 40% occur a single time. Of the sample, 44% is held by the ten largest clones. Material: peripheral blood. These receptors all come from an adult man with Graves' ophthalmopathy.

Regarding this clonotype: The junction and the germline gene differ at one end; a read error may be behind it. This chain connects TRBV10-3 to TRBJ2-7; D may be TRBD2 (5 bases). Germline V gene lookup returns CDR1 ENHRY and CDR2 SYGVKD. This CDR3 is 16 amino acids long. CDR3 amino acids: CASSYLRLQAGDEQYF. The CDR3 region has the DNA TGTGCCAGCAGTTATTTGCGCCTTCAGGCGGGCGACGAGCAGTACTTC.

The chain has TRBV25-1 and TRBJ2-5, with TRBD1 matching over 7 bases. The J segment lost 3 bases and the V segment lost 6 bases, leaving 16 bases of the junction unmatched. Germline CDR1 is MGHDK and CDR2 is SYGVNS. The CDR3 is made up of 17 amino acids. As DNA, the CDR3 is TGTGCCAGCAGCGCCCCAGGGCAGGGGGACCCTAAAGAGACCCAGTACTTC. It is translated as CASSAPGQGDPKETQYF.

The chain joins TRBV2 to TRBJ1-6; TRBD1 matches at 7 bases. The germline V gene encodes CDR1 SNHLY and CDR2 FYNNEI. The junction had 8 bases not matched to a gene; V was cut back by 6 bases and J by 9 bases. The CDR3 totals 14 residues. CDR3 nucleotide sequence: TGTGCCAGCAGGGAAAACACAGGGGTTTCACCCCTCCACTTT. Its translation is CASRENTGVSPLHF.

The chain recombines TRBV29-1 with TRBJ2-6; possible D gene TRBD1, 6 bases. The V and J ends lost 0 bases and 3 bases respectively, with 9 bases between them. This CDR3 region has 15 residues. The germline CDR1 and CDR2 sequences are SQVTM and ANQGSEA. The CDR3: CSVEDGQFGANVLTF. CDR3 bases: TGCAGCGTTGAAGATGGACAGTTTGGGGCCAACGTCCTGACTTTC.

The genes are TRBV7-6 and TRBJ2-7; no firm D call. The J call is in doubt because the DNA end fits TRBJ2-1 better. The CDR3 is made up of 16 amino acids. Germline CDR1 and CDR2: SGHVS and FNYEAQ. This CDR3 is CASSGRIRLTADEQFF. Here the CDR3 DNA reads TGTGCCAGCAGCGGGCGGATCCGGTTAACGGCCGATGAGCAGTTCTTC.

This clonotype was picked up many times. This sequence joins TRBV11-2 and TRBJ1-1; TRBD1 is a possible D gene (5 bases). Germline CDR1 SGHAT, CDR2 FQNNGV. V shed 5 bases and J shed 11 bases, with 18 bases lying between them. The CDR3 contains 13 residues. In DNA form, the CDR3 reads TGTGCCAGCAGCCCAATATACAGGTCGAATGCTTTCTTT. Translated, it gives CASSPIYRSNAFF.

This clonotype was counted at least ten times. The V gene is TRBV20-1, the J gene TRBJ2-5; D is unclear. With 3 bases removed from V and 5 bases from J, the gap between germline ends came to 16 bases. The CDR3 extends over 14 amino acids. In germline, CDR1 is DFQATT, CDR2 SNEGSKA (reference sequence). The CDR3 reads CSASNYLGTETQYF. Here the CDR3 DNA reads TGCAGTGCTAGCAACTACCTGGGAACGGAGACCCAGTACTTC.

This chain links TRBV10-3 with TRBJ2-5; the match to TRBD2 covers 8 bases. Germline V gives CDR1 ENHRY, CDR2 SYGVKD. J lost 5 bases, V lost 10 bases, and 15 bases had no gene match. The CDR3 spans 15 residues. The DNA of the CDR3 is TGTGCCAGCAGCTCGGGGTCAGGACTAGCTGAGACCCAGTACTTC. Encoded protein: CASSSGSGLAETQYF.

This clonotype was recorded a few times. This rearrangement joins TRBV6-2 or TRBV6-3 to TRBJ2-7, with no clear D. The CDR3 spans 14 residues. Per germline, CDR1 MNHEY and CDR2 SVGEGT. Trimming pared 7 bases from V and 1 base from J, leaving 14 bases between. CDR3 coding DNA: TGTGCCAGCACCCAGAGACGGACGTCCTACGAGCAGTACTTC. Its translation is CASTQRRTSYEQYF.

The rearrangement links TRBV29-1 to TRBJ2-7, with D unresolved. CDR1 is SQVTM and CDR2 is ANQGSEA in the germline V gene. Trimming removed 6 bases at V and 3 bases at J, with 15 bases between. The CDR3 consists of 13 residues. The CDR3 DNA is TGCAGCGTAGAGCATGGCAGGAGCTACGAGCAGTACTTC. It yields the protein CSVEHGRSYEQYF.

Turning to this clonotype: Its ends do not fully match the called genes, so a read error is possible. The rearrangement joins TRBV10-3 to TRBJ1-1; 10 nucleotides align to TRBD1. This CDR3 comprises 14 residues. Per germline, CDR1 ENHRY and CDR2 SYGVKD. CDR3 sequence: CASSGPMGDRGAFF. DNA of the CDR3: TGTGCCAGCAGTGGCCCAATGGGGGACAGGGGAGCTTTCTTT.

Note on this clonotype: A much larger clone lies one base from this, so it may be a read error. This CDR3 fails to terminate in the conserved phenylalanine or tryptophan, so it likely reflects a read error. The gene calls are TRBV11-2 and TRBJ1-2; possibly TRBD1 for D (5 bases). V lost 2 bases to trimming and J lost 5 bases, with 18 bases between them. Germline loops: CDR1 SGHAT, CDR2 FQNNGV. This CDR3 has 16 residues. The CDR3 DNA follows: TGTGCCAGCAGCTTACTGGTCAGGGCGGTGGAATATGGCTACACCTCC. It specifies CASSLLVRAVEYGYTS.